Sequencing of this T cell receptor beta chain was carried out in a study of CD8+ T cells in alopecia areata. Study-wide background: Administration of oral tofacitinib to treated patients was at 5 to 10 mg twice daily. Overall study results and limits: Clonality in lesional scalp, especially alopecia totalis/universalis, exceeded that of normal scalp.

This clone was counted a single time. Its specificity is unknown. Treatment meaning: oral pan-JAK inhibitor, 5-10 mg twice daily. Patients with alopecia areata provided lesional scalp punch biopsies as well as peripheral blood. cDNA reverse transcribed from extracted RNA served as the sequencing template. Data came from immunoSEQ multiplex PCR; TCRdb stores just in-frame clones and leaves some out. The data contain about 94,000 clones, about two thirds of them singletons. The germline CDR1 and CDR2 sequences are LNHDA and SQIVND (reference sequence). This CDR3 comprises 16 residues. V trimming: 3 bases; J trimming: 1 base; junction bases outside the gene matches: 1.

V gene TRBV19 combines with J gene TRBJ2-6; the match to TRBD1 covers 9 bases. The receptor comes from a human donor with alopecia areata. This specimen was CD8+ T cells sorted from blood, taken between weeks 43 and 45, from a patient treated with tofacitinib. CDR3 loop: CASSMGQGSGANVLTF. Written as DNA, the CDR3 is TGTGCCAGTAGTATGGGACAGGGTTCTGGGGCCAACGTCCTGACTTTC.